This T cell receptor (beta chain) comes out of a study of blood T cells in healthy people across ages. Study results and limitations: Percentage of naive T cells showed a strong correlation with TCR beta diversity.

There are 14 residues in the CDR3. The germline CDR1 and CDR2 sequences are LNHDA and SQIVND (reference sequence). Through a sample-barcoded 5' primer and a J-beta primer mix, a second PCR was run for 7 to 11 cycles. TCRdb analysed the 5' RACE reads with MiXCR anew, one entry per CDR3 protein. The sample shows about 730,000 distinct CDR3 sequences, about 40% of them seen only once. Total RNA extraction produced at least 6 micrograms (per sample) for the study. Note on this clonotype: As yet, its antigen is unknown.

The source material was blood. This sequence was found in a woman aged 55-70 years in good health. The V and J genes are TRBV19 and TRBJ2-4, with D tentatively TRBD1 or TRBD2 (5 bases each). Gene TRBJ2-7 matches the end of the DNA better, so the J call may be wrong. DNA of the CDR3: TGTGCCAGTAGCATTCTGGGGGATTCCTACGAGCAGTACTTC. Residues: CASSILGDSYEQYF.